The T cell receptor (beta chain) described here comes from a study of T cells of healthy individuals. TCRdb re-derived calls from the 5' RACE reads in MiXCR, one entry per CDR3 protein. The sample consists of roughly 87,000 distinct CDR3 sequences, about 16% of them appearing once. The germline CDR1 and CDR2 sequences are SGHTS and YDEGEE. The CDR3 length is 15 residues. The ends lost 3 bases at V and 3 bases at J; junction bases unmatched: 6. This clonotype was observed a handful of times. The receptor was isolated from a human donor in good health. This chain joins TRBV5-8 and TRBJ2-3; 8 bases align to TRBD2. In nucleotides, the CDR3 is TGTGCCAGCAGCTGGAGCGGGAGAAGGACAGATACGCAGTATTTT. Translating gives CASSWSGRRTDTQYF.